Sequencing of this TCR beta chain was carried out in a study of T cells in Graves' hyperthyroidism and ophthalmopathy. Study details: Before any treatment, at initial diagnosis, peripheral blood was collected. Study results and limitations: Blood samples included most of the expanded thyroid clonotypes exceeding 0.001. Stable hyperthyroidism was separated from ophthalmopathy by a model based on 13 V-J features.

This clonotype was seen many times. Antigen unknown. The CDR3 is made up of 16 amino acids. Trimming at V came to 6 bases and at J to 8 bases, leaving 16 bases not matched to a gene. Amplification yielded TCR beta CDR3 regions, with RNA transcripts as the source. Carried out on the TCR CDR3, a first-round RT-PCR used the HTBI primer set. From the multiplex PCR reads, TCRdb called clonotypes with MiXCR, one entry per CDR3 protein. Among over 350,000 distinct CDR3 sequences listed, around a sixth were seen once. The chain is built from TRBV12-3 or TRBV12-4 and TRBJ2-3, with 8 bases aligning to TRBD1. The TCR was taken from a man aged 18 to 35 with Graves' ophthalmopathy. Sequencing was performed on blood. CDR3 in amino acids: CASRNGQGSIRGTQYF. The CDR3 coding sequence is TGTGCCAGCAGAAACGGACAGGGCTCGATTCGGGGTACGCAGTATTTT.